The 21 T cell receptor beta chains listed next were all sequenced from one sample in a study of molecular identifiers for immune sequencing clone quantification. Via MiXCR, TCRdb re-called the PCR reads, giving one row per CDR3 protein. Seen here are over 550,000 distinct CDR3 sequences, roughly 27% observed once, and the top ten hold about 0.73%. Source material: naive CD8+ T cells from blood, with Jurkat cell RNA spiked in. Subset specified: FACS-sorted CD8+CD4-CCR7+CD45RA+ naive T cells. The source is a human donor in good health. Some libraries in this study had Jurkat cell RNA spiked in.

A word on this clonotype: This may arise from a read error, as a much more abundant clone is one base away. The rearrangement links TRBV23-1 to TRBJ2-7, with TRBD2 matching 14 bases. TRBV23-1 is marked as an open reading frame, function uncertain. V lost 7 bases, J lost 4 bases, and 15 bases stayed unmatched. This CDR3 contains 18 residues. The CDR3 spells CASKPSQTSGRASYEQYF. The CDR3 coding sequence is TGCGCCAGCAAGCCCAGCCAGACTAGCGGGAGGGCCAGTTACGAGCAGTACTTC.

This rearrangement joins TRBV6-5 to TRBJ1-6; 9 positions agree with TRBD1. Trimming removed 2 bases from V and 8 bases from J; junction bases left unmatched: 4. The germline V gene encodes CDR1 MNHEY and CDR2 SVGAGI. The CDR3 is 15 amino acids. The CDR3 spells CASSYGTGRDSPLHF. The CDR3 nucleotides are TGTGCCAGCAGTTACGGGACAGGGAGGGATTCACCCCTCCACTTT.

A few counts support this clonotype. V is TRBV6-2 or TRBV6-3 and J is TRBJ2-1; 7 nucleotides agree with TRBD1. This CDR3 region has 15 residues. Germline trimming cut 5 bases from V and 5 bases from J; bases unmatched to any gene: 9. In germline, CDR1 is MNHEY, CDR2 SVGEGT. CDR3 protein: CASSDDRVQDNEQFF. Written as DNA, the CDR3 is TGTGCCAGCAGTGACGACAGGGTCCAGGACAATGAGCAGTTCTTC.

The CDR3 DNA sequence: TGTGCCAGTAGTGAAGGACAGCCCAACTACGAGCAGTACTTC. It specifies CASSEGQPNYEQYF. V usage is TRBV19 and J usage is TRBJ2-7; a possible D gene is TRBD1 (6 bases). The CDR3 is 14 amino acids. Trimming shortened V by 5 bases and J by 3 bases, and 14 bases separated the two germline ends. Germline V lookup: CDR1 LNHDA, CDR2 SQIVND (reference sequence).

The sample holds a few counts of this clonotype. The V and J genes are TRBV28 and TRBJ1-1; tentative D call: TRBD1 (6 bases). CDR1 is MDHEN and CDR2 is SYDVKM in the germline V gene. V was trimmed by 5 bases and J by 3 bases, leaving 13 bases between them. This CDR3 has 14 residues. This chain's CDR3 is CASSPNREYTEAFF. The CDR3, as DNA: TGTGCCAGCAGTCCAAACAGGGAATACACTGAAGCTTTCTTT.

This chain links TRBV28 with TRBJ2-7; D perhaps matches TRBD1 (6 bases). Deletions cut 6 bases from V and 4 bases from J, with 16 bases between. Germline loops: CDR1 MDHEN, CDR2 SYDVKM. The CDR3 covers 14 residues. This chain's CDR3 is CASRRNRDRYEQYF. In nucleotides, the CDR3 is TGTGCCAGCAGACGGAACAGGGATCGGTACGAGCAGTACTTC.

This clonotype was recorded many times. The rearrangement joins TRBV6-2 or TRBV6-3 to TRBJ2-7; D is possibly TRBD1 (6 bases). Germline values: CDR1 MNHEY, CDR2 SVGEGT. The germline V and J ends were trimmed by 5 bases and 6 bases, with 26 bases remaining between them. CDR3 length equals 17 residues. CDR3 coding DNA: TGTGCCAGCAGTCGGATGGAACGTAATGGACAGCCGAGCGAGCAGTACTTC. This gives the protein CASSRMERNGQPSEQYF.

This clonotype was observed a few times. The chain combines TRBV3-2 with TRBJ2-7; TRBD1, the table's D call, lacks a check against the DNA. TRBV3-2 is reported as a pseudogene. This CDR3 contains 16 residues. The CDR3 DNA reads as TGTGCCAGCAGCCAAGTCGGGACAGGGGGCCACTACGAGCAGTACTTC. Residues: CASSQVGTGGHYEQYF.

This clonotype was detected a few times. The chain combines TRBV3-2 with TRBJ1-5; the table's D call of TRBD1 was not tested on the DNA. TRBV3-2 is classified as a pseudogene. CDR3 length: 16 amino acids. CDR3 region: CASSQASRGDNQPQHF. The CDR3 DNA is TGTGCCAGCAGCCAAGCAAGTAGGGGTGACAATCAGCCCCAGCATTTT.

This clonotype showed up many times. This chain joins TRBV20-1 and TRBJ1-2; 7 bases fit TRBD1. The CDR3 spans 16 residues. J lost 0 bases, V lost 6 bases, and 13 bases had no gene match. Germline V CDR1 and CDR2: DFQATT, SNEGSKA (reference sequence). The CDR3 here is CSAKKTGDPTNYGYTF. The CDR3, as DNA: TGCAGTGCCAAAAAAACAGGGGACCCTACTAACTATGGCTACACCTTC.

This clonotype was counted ten times or more. The V gene is TRBV12-3 or TRBV12-4, the J gene TRBJ1-6, with D hard to call. The CDR3 spans 14 residues. V dropped 5 bases and J dropped 8 bases, with 13 bases sitting between them. CDR3: CASSRQVLDSPLHF. In DNA, the CDR3 is TGTGCCAGCAGTCGCCAGGTTCTGGATTCACCCCTCCACTTT.

As regards this clonotype: A much larger clonotype is one base distant, so this may be a read error. The chain links TRBV6-2 or TRBV6-3 to TRBJ2-5, with TRBD2 as a possible D gene (5 bases). The CDR3 totals 13 residues. Germline V CDR1 and CDR2: MNHEY, SVGEGT. The chain's CDR3 is CASGYLAAETQYF. In DNA, the CDR3 is TGTGCCAGCGGTTACCTAGCAGCAGAGACCCAGTACTTC.

This clonotype was detected many times. The junction shows a germline mismatch at one end, possibly a read error. The J gene is TRBJ2-5, the V gene TRBV5-7; D tentatively reads TRBD1 or TRBD2 (5 bases each). TRBV5-7 is assigned to the ORF class and has an uncertain function. The CDR3 contains 10 residues. The CDR3 region has the DNA TGTGCCTCACCTCCCGGGACCCCGTCCTTC. Translation gives CASPPGTPSF.

A word on this clonotype: A much larger clone differs by one base, so this may be a read error. The chain's CDR3 is CASSRTGPNQPQHF. The CDR3 region has the DNA TGTGCCAGCAGCCGGACAGGGCCTAATCAGCCCCAGCATTTT. The V and J genes are TRBV3-1 and TRBJ1-5, with 8 bases lining up with TRBD1. Trimming took 4 bases from V and 4 from J; bases not matched to a gene: 3. The germline V gene has CDR1 LGHDT and CDR2 YNNKEL (reference sequence). The CDR3 has 14 residues.

This clonotype was recorded once. V and J are TRBV21-1 and TRBJ2-7. TRBV21-1 is noted as a pseudogene. This CDR3 contains 12 residues. CDR3 bases: TGTGCCAGCAGCCCACTTACGCGTGAGCAGTACTTC. Amino acids: CASSPLTREQYF.

This clonotype was seen ten or more times. The chain couples TRBV4-3 to TRBJ2-7; maybe TRBD1 (5 bases). Germline assignment: CDR1 LGHNA and CDR2 YSLEER. There are 15 residues in the CDR3. V lost 0 bases and J lost 0, with 9 bases in between. CDR3 sequence reads: CASSQEQGSSYEQYF. The CDR3 DNA reads TGCGCCAGCAGCCAAGAGCAGGGCAGCTCCTACGAGCAGTACTTC.

The chain carries TRBV7-9 and TRBJ2-3; no clear D. Germline V CDR1 and CDR2: SEHNR, FQNEAQ (reference sequence). This CDR3 contains 13 residues. Trimming removed 2 bases at V and 2 bases at J, with 5 bases between. The CDR3 loop is CASSLIFTDTQYF. CDR3 in DNA: TGTGCCAGCAGCTTAATTTTCACAGATACGCAGTATTTT.

This clonotype was observed a handful of times. The V call is TRBV30, the J call TRBJ2-7; D is tentatively TRBD1 or TRBD2 (5 bases each). The germline gives CDR1 GTSNPN, CDR2 SVGIG (reference sequence). The V gene lost 3 bases and the J gene lost 0 bases, with 15 bases spanning the gap. This CDR3 contains 15 residues. The chain's CDR3 is CAWSRPRDHSYEQYF. CDR3 nucleotides: TGTGCCTGGAGCCGGCCCCGGGACCACTCCTACGAGCAGTACTTC.

Many counts were recorded for this clonotype. The chain couples TRBV29-1 to TRBJ1-1; D is undetermined. This CDR3 spans 14 amino acids. Germline V gene data show CDR1 as SQVTM and CDR2 as ANQGSEA. V gave up 0 bases and J gave up 6 bases, with 14 bases separating them. The DNA of the CDR3 is TGCAGCGTTGAAGAAGTCGGGGTTACGGCTGAAGCTTTCTTT. It is translated as CSVEEVGVTAEAFF.

The J gene is TRBJ2-3, the V gene TRBV12-3 or TRBV12-4, with D possibly matching TRBD1 (6 bases). The CDR3 runs 16 residues. The germline V and J ends were trimmed by 5 bases and 2 bases, with 17 bases remaining between them. The CDR3 spells CASSPDRVDPTDTQYF. The CDR3 coding sequence is TGTGCCAGCAGTCCGGACAGAGTGGACCCCACAGATACGCAGTATTTT.

V usage is TRBV13 and J usage is TRBJ2-2, with 7 bases aligning to TRBD2. Germline loops: CDR1 PRHDT, CDR2 FYEKMQ (reference sequence). V lost 0 bases, J lost 5 bases, and 3 bases stayed unmatched. The CDR3 totals 15 residues. The CDR3 sequence is CASSLGGRGTGELFF. The CDR3 bases are TGTGCCAGCAGCTTAGGAGGGCGGGGGACCGGGGAGCTGTTTTTT.